The text below deals with one TCR beta chain. The source of the sample is a study of shared clonotypes between healthy human individuals. The table came from immunoSEQ multiplex PCR; TCRdb's copy has only in-frame clones and leaves some out. The sample carries some 660,000 clones, around 78% recorded once. The CDR3 loop spans 12 amino acids. The V end lost 5 bases, the J end lost 13 bases, and 15 bases lay between the germline ends. Germline CDR1 is SEHNR and CDR2 is FQNEAQ (reference sequence). The source is a woman aged 25-40 years in good health. The chain joins TRBV7-9 to TRBJ2-1, with D uncertain. Sequenced sample: memory CD4+ T cells sorted from blood. Subset denoted: CD45RA-negative fraction. CDR3 DNA: TGTGCCAGCAGCCCGGCTATAGGGCCCCAGTTCTTC. Translated: CASSPAIGPQFF. The full variable domain, completed using reference TRBV7-9 and TRBJ2-1, is DTGVSQNPRHKITKRGQNVTFRCDPISEHNRLYWYRQTLGQGPEFLTYFQNEAQLEKSRLLSDRFSAERPKGSFSTLEIQRTEQGDSAMYLCASSPAIGPQFFGPGTRLTVL.